This TCR beta chain was captured by sequencing in a study of human T cells and chemical hapten exposure. As originally analysed: A per-sample median of roughly 91,000 TCRs was observed, with a range of about 23,224 to 750,000. TCRdb analysed the RACE reads with MiXCR anew, one entry per CDR3 protein. V and J calls and clone size were set by TCRdb, not the authors. Of 95,000 to 100,000 distinct CDR3 sequences detected, 9.5% to 15% appear once; the ten largest clones hold 2% to 2.5%. The CDR3 sequence is 14 residues long. Germline V gene lookup returns CDR1 SGHDT and CDR2 YYEEEE. The ends were cut back, 4 bases at V and 7 bases at J, with 15 bases in the middle. Time point in this sample: patch test 1, 2 weeks after DPC sensitization. Treatment defined: therapeutic diphenylcyclopropenone sensitization with weekly scalp DPC. In every case, blood was obtained before the patch test was applied. The study extracted total RNA from unfractionated whole blood.

The chain combines TRBV5-6 with TRBJ1-5; D gene unclear. This receptor was taken from a woman aged 40 to 50 with alopecia areata. Some clones in this sample may be carry-over from other donors' samples. Specimen: whole blood, collected in connection with sensitization to the hapten diphenylcyclopropenone (DPC). CDR3 residues: CASSRGTTQQPQHF. The DNA for the CDR3 is TGTGCCAGCAGCCGTGGCACAACCCAACAGCCCCAGCATTTT.